The clone carrying this TCR beta chain was detected a few times. Its antigen is currently unknown. Sequencing targeted expressed TCRB transcripts, as all isolated RNA had been reverse transcribed. The assay was immunoSEQ multiplex PCR, and TCRdb's table has in-frame clones only and misses some. The data hold 250,000 to 350,000 clones, with over 14% observed a single time. The V and J ends lost 4 bases and 0 bases respectively, with 9 bases between them. This CDR3 region has 13 residues. Germline lookup yields CDR1 SQVTM and CDR2 ANQGSEA. The entry originates in a study of beta chain features in type 1 diabetes. Notes on the study in general: In cDNA sequencing, cells with high TCR expression could be over-represented. Shortening that was moderate but significant affected the TCRB CDR3s of Type 1 diabetes patients in all four CD4+ subsets.

This rearrangement joins TRBV29-1 to TRBJ2-5, with a weak D call TRBD2 (6 bases). The sequence was obtained from a man younger than 30 with type 1 diabetes. The sample was naive CD4+ T cells from blood. The CDR3 here is CSVVGRYQETQYF. CDR3 nucleotides: TGCAGCGTTGTGGGGAGGTACCAAGAGACCCAGTACTTC.